Below are 11 T cell receptor beta chains sequenced from a single sample in a study of blood T cell repertoires in COVID-19 (TCRdb year 2020). Libraries came from the immunoSEQ multiplex PCR assay. Entries here come from immuneACCESS through TCRdb and include only in-frame sequences with V and J called. Some clones fail to appear in such tables; in the studies checked, an unresolved V gene covers under half of the shortfall, and the cause of the remainder is unknown. The sample records around 300,000 clones, roughly 90% of which are singletons. The top ten hold about 3.9% of the sample. What was sequenced was peripheral blood. The receptors derive from a woman aged 50 to 65 with active or convalescent COVID-19.

Note on this clone: The same CDR3 also results from other DNA sequences found in this sample. J is TRBJ2-3 and V is TRBV18; 10 nucleotides line up with TRBD2. Looked up from germline, CDR1 is KGHSH and CDR2 is LQKENI. The CDR3 has 15 residues. Trimming removed 3 bases from V and 1 base from J; junction bases left unmatched: 1. The CDR3 DNA follows: TGTGCCAGCTCACCGGGGACTAGCGGCACAGATACGCAGTATTTT. This sequence encodes CASSPGTSGTDTQYF.

This chain links TRBV7-9 with TRBJ2-2; D remains ambiguous. The germline gives CDR1 SEHNR, CDR2 FQNEAQ (reference sequence). This CDR3 region has 13 residues. The V gene lost 3 bases and the J gene lost 3 bases, with 5 bases spanning the gap. This CDR3 reads CASSFDYTGELFF. CDR3 coding DNA: TGTGCCAGCAGCTTCGACTACACCGGGGAGCTGTTTTTT. Variable domain in full (rest from reference TRBV7-9 and TRBJ2-2): DTGVSQNPRHKITKRGQNVTFRCDPISEHNRLYWYRQTLGQGPEFLTYFQNEAQLEKSRLLSDRFSAERPKGSFSTLEIQRTEQGDSAMYLCASSFDYTGELFFGEGSRLTVL.

The CDR3 DNA reads as TGTGCCAGCTCACGTGCACAGGGGGCGGGTCAGCCCCAGCATTTT. This translates into CASSRAQGAGQPQHF. The V call is TRBV18, the J call TRBJ1-5; TRBD1 matches 9 bases. Germline CDR1 is KGHSH and CDR2 is LQKENI. The CDR3 contains 15 residues. V lost 4 bases and J lost 6; bases outside the gene matches: 7.

The CDR3 loop is CASSSGGGQKTLEAFF. The CDR3 bases are TGCGCCAGCAGCTCCGGGGGGGGACAGAAGACCCTCGAAGCTTTCTTT. The chain has TRBV5-1 and TRBJ1-1, with TRBD1 matching over 7 bases. With V trimmed by 3 bases and J by 8 bases, 16 bases remained unmatched. Germline CDR1 reads SGHRS; CDR2 reads YFSETQ. This CDR3 comprises 16 residues. Drawing the rest from reference TRBV5-1 and TRBJ1-1, the complete variable domain is KAGVTQTPRYLIKTRGQQVTLSCSPISGHRSVSWYQQTPGQGLQFLFEYFSETQRNKGNFPGRFSGRQFSNSRSEMNVSTLELGDSALYLCASSSGGGQKTLEAFFGQGTRLTVV.

This rearrangement joins TRBV29-1 to TRBJ1-1; D is ambiguous. The V end was cut by 4 bases, the J end by 3 bases, with 12 bases between. Germline CDR1 and CDR2: SQVTM and ANQGSEA. The CDR3 is 13 amino acids. The CDR3 DNA is TGCAGCGTTGCCCTGAGGAGGGACACTGAAGCTTTCTTT. Translation: CSVALRRDTEAFF.

This clone was observed a few times. The J gene is TRBJ1-1, the V gene TRBV29-1, with 7 bases identical to TRBD1. The CDR3 extends over 14 amino acids. Germline assignment: CDR1 SQVTM and CDR2 ANQGSEA. The V segment lost 4 bases and the J segment 5 bases; nucleotides outside the gene matches: 10. The CDR3 nucleotides read TGCAGCGTTGCATATAGGGGGCGTGGGACTGAAGCTTTCTTT. Its protein product is CSVAYRGRGTEAFF.

Here the CDR3 reads CASSLVAIPTDTQYF. The CDR3 bases are TGTGCCAGCAGCTTAGTTGCGATCCCCACAGATACGCAGTATTTT. The chain recombines TRBV7-2 with TRBJ2-3; no reliable D call. This CDR3 contains 15 residues. Trimming left V 1 base short and J 2 bases short, with 10 bases between. Looked up from germline, CDR1 is SGHTA and CDR2 is FQGNSA.

This clone showed up just once. V is TRBV3-1 (or the pseudogene TRBV3-2) and J is TRBJ2-1; TRBD2 aligns across 7 bases. CDR1 is LGHDT, CDR2 YNNKEL, per germline (reference sequence). This CDR3 spans 16 amino acids. J gave up 1 base and V 4 bases, and 7 bases lay outside the gene matches. The CDR3 here is CASSLRGGGSYNEQFF. The CDR3 DNA is TGTGCCAGCAGCCTACGTGGGGGAGGGTCCTACAATGAGCAGTTCTTC.

About this clone: Germline and junction disagree at one end, which may indicate a read error. V is TRBV3-1 (or the pseudogene TRBV3-2) and J is TRBJ2-1; D may be TRBD1 (6 bases). The CDR3 covers 12 residues. CDR1 and CDR2 from the germline V gene are LGHDT and YNNKEL (reference sequence). Here the CDR3 DNA reads TGTGCCAGCAGCCCACCAAAAGGGGGTCAACTCTTC. It codes for CASSPPKGGQLF.

V gene TRBV2 combines with J gene TRBJ2-3; 11 positions agree with TRBD2. V shed 5 bases, J shed 6 bases, and the junction held 10 bases outside the gene matches. The CDR3 consists of 16 residues. Germline CDR1 and CDR2: SNHLY and FYNNEI. The CDR3 protein is CASSSTSGSSRDTQYF. The CDR3 region has the DNA TGTGCCAGCAGTAGTACTAGCGGGAGTAGTCGGGATACGCAGTATTTT.

This chain connects TRBV7-6 to TRBJ2-2; 14 nucleotides match TRBD2. This CDR3 is 19 amino acids long. The V gene's germline CDR1 is SGHVS and CDR2 FNYEAQ. The junction had 8 bases not matched to a gene; V was cut back by 1 base and J by 4 bases. The CDR3 sequence: CASSLVGLAGGSGTGELFF. In DNA, the CDR3 is TGTGCCAGCAGCTTAGTCGGACTAGCGGGGGGTTCGGGCACCGGGGAGCTGTTTTTT.